What follows are 21 T cell receptor beta chains derived from one specimen sequenced in a study of blood T cell repertoires in COVID-19. TCRdb keeps only in-frame clones here, not all; method: immunoSEQ multiplex PCR. The table shows 52,000 or so clones, with 65% to 90% occurring only once. The sample taken for sequencing was peripheral blood. The receptors derive from a human donor in a cohort sampled during active COVID-19.

The rearrangement joins TRBV10-3 to TRBJ1-2; no reliable D call. This CDR3 has 14 amino acids. V was cut by 2 bases and J by 1 base, with 8 bases left in between. CDR1 is ENHRY and CDR2 is SYGVKD in the germline V gene. In nucleotides, the CDR3 is TGTGCCATCAGTGAGGGAAGAGGTAACTATGGCTACACCTTC. Its protein is CAISEGRGNYGYTF.

J is TRBJ1-2 and V is TRBV30; tentative D call: TRBD1 (6 bases). In germline, CDR1 is GTSNPN, CDR2 SVGIG (reference sequence). The CDR3 length is 13 residues. The ends were cut back, 2 bases at V and 8 bases at J, with 15 bases in the middle. The CDR3 nucleotides are TGTGCCTGGAGTTCGGGACACCAAGGGGGCTACACCTTC. This encodes CAWSSGHQGGYTF.

The rearrangement uses TRBV7-9 and TRBJ1-2; D is ambiguous. The CDR3 has 14 residues. Germline-derived CDR1 and CDR2 are SEHNR and FQNEAQ (reference sequence). V was trimmed by 5 bases and J by 7 bases, leaving 17 bases between them. The CDR3 bases are TGTGCCAGCAGCCGTAAGCGGGTAGATCTTGGCTACACCTTC. Encoded protein: CASSRKRVDLGYTF.

The gene calls are TRBV7-8 and TRBJ2-2, with 7 bases that match TRBD2. The germline V gene encodes CDR1 SGHVS and CDR2 FQNEAQ. V lost 1 base, J lost 6 bases, and 8 bases stayed unmatched. CDR3 length equals 16 residues. DNA of the CDR3: TGTGCCAGCAGCTTAGGGCGGGGGAGGACATCCGGGGAGCTGTTTTTT. Its protein is CASSLGRGRTSGELFF.

The chain uses TRBV3-1 (or the pseudogene TRBV3-2) and TRBJ1-3; D might be TRBD1 (6 bases). CDR1 and CDR2 (germline): LGHDT, YNNKEL (reference sequence). Deletions cut 0 bases from V and 2 bases from J, with 11 bases between. The CDR3 contains 16 residues. The CDR3 sequence is CASSQDLWTAGNTIYF. CDR3 nucleotide sequence: TGTGCCAGCAGCCAAGATTTATGGACAGCTGGAAACACCATATATTTT.

The rearrangement joins TRBV28 to TRBJ1-5; 8 bases fit TRBD1. The CDR3 contains 16 residues. V dropped 10 bases and J dropped 4; count of bases not matched to a gene: 15. Germline assignment: CDR1 MDHEN and CDR2 SYDVKM. The CDR3 DNA follows: TGTGCCACCCATTTGGGACAGGCGCGATCTAATCAGCCCCAGCATTTT. Its translation: CATHLGQARSNQPQHF.

This clone has just a few counts. The V gene is TRBV27, the J gene TRBJ1-5; TRBD1 is a possible D gene (5 bases). The germline V gene encodes CDR1 MNHEY and CDR2 SMNVEV (reference sequence). This CDR3 has 16 residues. Trimming took 4 bases from V and 4 from J, leaving 17 bases between them. CDR3 in DNA: TGTGCCAGCAGTTCAACTCCAGGGTTGAAGAATCAGCCCCAGCATTTT. Protein sequence: CASSSTPGLKNQPQHF.

The sample holds a few counts of this clone. The chain recombines TRBV4-2 with TRBJ1-4, with a tentative D call TRBD1 (5 bases). V was clipped by 1 base and J by 4 bases, with 10 bases between them. From germline, CDR1 is LGHNA and CDR2 YNFKEQ. There are 15 residues in the CDR3. The CDR3 protein is CASSQVQGFNEKLFF. CDR3 sequence (DNA): TGTGCCAGCAGCCAAGTTCAGGGTTTTAATGAAAAACTGTTTTTT.

This chain joins TRBV6-5 and TRBJ2-3, with 7 bases identical to TRBD2. The length of the CDR3 is 14 residues. Germline values: CDR1 MNHEY, CDR2 SVGAGI. V dropped 2 bases and J dropped 1; count of bases not matched to a gene: 0. The CDR3: CASSYGRGTDTQYF. In nucleotides, the CDR3 is TGTGCCAGCAGTTACGGGAGGGGCACAGATACGCAGTATTTT.

The chain links TRBV7-6 to TRBJ2-3; 14 bases map to TRBD2. Germline assignment: CDR1 SGHVS and CDR2 FNYEAQ. V lost 1 base to trimming and J lost 6 bases; unmatched junction nucleotides: 3. The CDR3 contains 16 residues. The CDR3 bases are TGTGCCAGCAGCTTAGGGGGACTAGCGGGGGCCGATACGCAGTATTTT. Translation gives CASSLGGLAGADTQYF.

This rearrangement joins TRBV27 to TRBJ2-7, with D possibly matching TRBD1 (5 bases). This CDR3 comprises 13 residues. Trimming removed 6 bases from V and 3 bases from J, with 12 bases in between. The germline V gene encodes CDR1 MNHEY and CDR2 SMNVEV (reference sequence). The CDR3 coding sequence is TGTGCCAGCAGGGCGACAGTGAGCTACGAGCAGTACTTC. This encodes CASRATVSYEQYF.

This clone was recorded only once. This chain connects TRBV2 to TRBJ2-3, with TRBD2 matching over 13 bases. The CDR3 length is 20 residues. CDR1 and CDR2 (germline): SNHLY, FYNNEI. V trimming: 5 bases; J trimming: 1 base; junction bases outside the gene matches: 15. The chain's CDR3 is CASSLRKTSGGAYGTDTQYF. The DNA of the CDR3 is TGTGCCAGCAGTCTCAGAAAAACTAGCGGGGGGGCATATGGCACAGATACGCAGTATTTT.

The rearrangement links TRBV19 to TRBJ1-1, with D uncertain. The CDR3 has 13 residues. The germline V gene encodes CDR1 LNHDA and CDR2 SQIVND (reference sequence). Trimming left V 2 bases short and J 5 bases short, with 9 bases between. DNA of the CDR3: TGTGCCAGTAGTATAAACAGAGGGACTGAAGCTTTCTTT. It codes for CASSINRGTEAFF.

The J gene is TRBJ2-4, the V gene TRBV10-3; 7 bases fit TRBD2. Per the germline V gene, CDR1 is ENHRY and CDR2 is SYGVKD. The CDR3 loop spans 15 amino acids. The J segment lost 3 bases and the V segment lost 4 bases, leaving 6 bases of the junction unmatched. CDR3 in DNA: TGTGCCATCAGTGGAGGACTAGTAGACAAAAACATTCAGTACTTC. Protein sequence: CAISGGLVDKNIQYF.

Only a few counts were recorded for this clone. The rearrangement joins TRBV6-5 to TRBJ1-3; D remains ambiguous. Germline CDR1 and CDR2: MNHEY and SVGAGI. V lost 4 bases to trimming and J lost 8 bases, with 6 bases between them. The CDR3 has 11 amino acids. CDR3 DNA sequence: TGTGCCAGCAGTTCTTTCGACACCATATATTTT. It is translated as CASSSFDTIYF.

DNA for the CDR3: TGTGCCAGCAGTGGGGGACAGGGGGCTCAGCCCCAGCATTTT. This codes for CASSGGQGAQPQHF. This rearrangement joins TRBV2 to TRBJ1-5; 12 nucleotides line up with TRBD1. The germline CDR1 and CDR2 sequences are SNHLY and FYNNEI. This CDR3 region has 14 residues. Trimming removed 4 bases from V and 6 bases from J; junction bases left unmatched: 1.

The CDR3: CASSLEAGSNQPQHF. CDR3 DNA sequence: TGTGCCAGCAGCTTAGAGGCGGGTAGCAATCAGCCCCAGCATTTT. V gene TRBV7-9 combines with J gene TRBJ1-5; D unresolved. The CDR3 totals 15 residues. The V end lost 1 base, the J end lost 0 bases, and 7 bases lay between the germline ends. Germline lookup yields CDR1 SEHNR and CDR2 FQNEAQ (reference sequence).

The V gene is TRBV27, the J gene TRBJ2-7; 9 bases are a match to TRBD1. With V trimmed by 6 bases and J by 2 bases, 5 bases remained unmatched. The CDR3 is 14 residues long. Germline V CDR1 and CDR2: MNHEY, SMNVEV (reference sequence). The CDR3 loop is CASRGGQGAYEQYF. The DNA of the CDR3 is TGTGCCAGCAGAGGGGGACAGGGCGCCTACGAGCAGTACTTC.

This clone was seen a few times. The chain recombines TRBV7-2 with TRBJ2-7; D is unresolved. Germline assignment: CDR1 SGHTA and CDR2 FQGNSA. The CDR3 extends over 14 amino acids. Trimming took 1 base from V and 7 from J, leaving 14 bases between them. The CDR3 sequence: CASSLGNFPMEQYF. CDR3 DNA: TGTGCCAGCAGCTTAGGTAACTTCCCGATGGAGCAGTACTTC.

This clone was detected a few times. The chain uses TRBV19 and TRBJ1-6; TRBD1 matches at 7 bases. The CDR3 runs 15 residues. The V gene end was trimmed by 3 bases and the J gene end by 11 bases; junction bases not matched to a gene: 10. Per germline, CDR1 LNHDA and CDR2 SQIVND (reference sequence). Written as DNA, the CDR3 is TGTGCCAGTAGTATTTCACAGGGGTGGAGAGCACCCCTCCACTTT. It encodes CASSISQGWRAPLHF. The full variable domain, with the rest looked up from reference TRBV19 and TRBJ1-6, is DGGITQSPKYLFRKEGQNVTLSCEQNLNHDAMYWYRQDPGQGLRLIYYSQIVNDFQKGDIAEGYSVSREKKESFPLTVTSAQKNPTAFYLCASSISQGWRAPLHFGNGTRLTVT.

The chain carries TRBV4-1 and TRBJ2-5, with TRBD2 identical over 7 bases. The CDR3 is 16 amino acids. The junction had 5 bases not matched to a gene; V was cut back by 1 base and J by 0 bases. Germline V gene data show CDR1 as MGHRA and CDR2 as YSYEKL. DNA of the CDR3: TGCGCCAGCAGCCAAGTCTACGGGGGGTACCAAGAGACCCAGTACTTC. Translated: CASSQVYGGYQETQYF.